What follows are 8 T cell receptor beta chains derived from one specimen sequenced in a study of T cell responses to AZD1222 COVID-19 vaccine (dated by TCRdb to the early 2020s). The time point label, read with the paper, signifies: about 28 days (+/-7) after the second vaccine dose. Library creation used the immunoSEQ multiplex PCR assay. Imported from immuneACCESS, the table was reduced by TCRdb to in-frame sequences with V and J called. These copies leave out some clones; in studies compared against another copy, an unresolved V gene accounts for under half, and the cause of the remainder is not known. The sample contains tens of thousands of clones, around nine tenths of them found a single time. The top ten hold about 3% of the sample. Sequencing used peripheral blood, obtained 28 days after the second AZD1222 dose. The receptors originated from an adult who received the AZD1222 COVID-19 vaccine.

The V gene is TRBV5-1, the J gene TRBJ1-1, with a weak D call TRBD1 (5 bases). Germline-derived CDR1 and CDR2 are SGHRS and YFSETQ. The CDR3 is made up of 12 amino acids. Trimming removed 0 bases at V and 10 bases at J, with 10 bases between. The CDR3 DNA reads TGCGCCAGCAGCTTGGATGGGGCCTCAGCTTTCTTT. Amino acid sequence: CASSLDGASAFF.

This clone was counted between two and nine times. The chain combines TRBV6-2 or TRBV6-3 with TRBJ2-4, with 7 bases aligning to TRBD2. Germline CDR1 and CDR2: MNHEY and SVGEGT. The CDR3 is made up of 17 amino acids. Trimming removed 0 bases from V and 7 bases from J; junction bases left unmatched: 12. CDR3 in amino acids: CASSYSTSDIGGNIQYF. Here the CDR3 DNA reads TGTGCCAGCAGTTACTCCACTAGCGATATCGGAGGGAACATTCAGTACTTC.

Remarks on this clone: This sample includes further DNA sequences coding for the same CDR3. This chain links TRBV5-1 with TRBJ2-5; D not resolved. CDR3 length: 14 residues. Deletions cut 0 bases from V and 3 bases from J, with 9 bases between. Germline V CDR1 and CDR2: SGHRS, YFSETQ. The CDR3 DNA reads TGCGCCAGCAGCTTGGGGACGGCGAAAGAGACCCAGTACTTC. It encodes CASSLGTAKETQYF.

The chain is built from TRBV19 and TRBJ1-4; D might be TRBD1 (5 bases). The CDR3 has 15 amino acids. Trimming stripped 5 bases from V and 4 bases from J, with 14 bases between. The germline CDR1 and CDR2 sequences are LNHDA and SQIVND (reference sequence). CDR3 DNA: TGTGCCAGTAGTCTGCCGGGACGGGGTAATGAAAAACTGTTTTTT. It is translated as CASSLPGRGNEKLFF.

The V call is TRBV2, the J call TRBJ2-2; 7 nucleotides agree with TRBD1. CDR1 and CDR2 (germline): SNHLY, FYNNEI. The V gene end was trimmed by 3 bases and the J gene end by 0 bases; junction bases not matched to a gene: 1. This CDR3 has 15 amino acids. The CDR3, as DNA: TGTGCCAGCAGTGACCAGGGGGCGAACACCGGGGAGCTGTTTTTT. Its protein product is CASSDQGANTGELFF.

The chain has TRBV3-1 (or the pseudogene TRBV3-2) and TRBJ2-1, with a weak D call TRBD1 (6 bases). This CDR3 is 13 amino acids long. Germline CDR1 LGHDT, CDR2 YNNKEL (reference sequence). V dropped 2 bases and J dropped 9 bases, with 11 bases sitting between them. The CDR3: CASSQRGSAEQFF. The CDR3 coding sequence is TGTGCCAGCAGCCAAAGGGGGTCGGCTGAGCAGTTCTTC.

The chain couples TRBV27 to TRBJ1-5; D might be TRBD1 (6 bases). The CDR3 sequence is 15 residues long. Germline V CDR1 and CDR2: MNHEY, SMNVEV (reference sequence). Between the trimmed V and J ends, which lost 6 bases and 4 bases, there was a span of 16 bases. CDR3 amino acids: CASSLTGSTNQPQHF. CDR3 in DNA: TGTGCCAGCAGCCTAACAGGGTCCACGAATCAGCCCCAGCATTTT.

V is TRBV12-3 or TRBV12-4 and J is TRBJ1-2; D is possibly TRBD1 (6 bases). The V and J ends lost 4 bases and 6 bases respectively, with 12 bases between them. There are 13 residues in the CDR3. The CDR3 spells CASSYDRLNGYTF. DNA for the CDR3: TGTGCCAGCAGTTACGACAGGTTAAATGGCTACACCTTC.